This T cell receptor (beta chain) was obtained from a study of blood T cell repertoires in COVID-19. On the study more broadly: Sites across the United States, Italy and Spain contributed samples from acute and convalescent COVID-19. In each case, the material was cDNA or gDNA derived from T cells, B-cell-depleted T cells, or PBMCs.

Original handling: For nucleated cells, counts were estimated from reference gene primer amplification. Sequenced by immunoSEQ multiplex PCR; TCRdb stores in-frame clones only, minus some. From that table come the V and J calls and clone size; the DNA was used to work out D and trimming. The sample consists of over 120,000 clones, 87% of them appearing once. J gave up 4 bases and V 10 bases, and 6 bases lay outside the gene matches. The germline gives CDR1 LNHNV, CDR2 YYDKDF (reference sequence). The CDR3 runs to 12 residues. This chain connects TRBV15 to TRBJ1-2, with 7 nucleotides matching TRBD1. The TCR originated in a woman between 45 and 60 years old with active or convalescent COVID-19. The sample consisted of peripheral blood. CDR3 in DNA: TGTGCCATACAACAGGGGTCCTATGGCTACACCTTC. This sequence encodes CAIQQGSYGYTF.